The subject of this entry is one T cell receptor beta chain. These data belong to a study of human T cells and chemical hapten exposure. Time point denoted: patch test 2, 6 weeks after DPC sensitization. The treatment here: therapeutic diphenylcyclopropenone sensitization with weekly scalp DPC. V gave up 6 bases and J gave up 4 bases, with 9 bases separating them. Germline V gives CDR1 SQVTM, CDR2 ANQGSEA. The CDR3 is made up of 11 amino acids. TCRdb independently ran MiXCR on the RACE reads; one entry per CDR3 protein. The sample gives tens of thousands of distinct CDR3 sequences, around 3% of which show up once; about 6.2% is in the top ten.

This clonotype was obtained from a middle-aged man with alopecia areata. Some clones in this sample may be carry-over from other donors' samples. The V and J genes are TRBV29-1 and TRBJ1-1; D gene unclear. The sequencing used whole blood, collected in connection with sensitization to the hapten diphenylcyclopropenone (DPC). CDR3 loop: CSVVHSTEAFF. The DNA for the CDR3 is TGCAGCGTGGTACATAGCACTGAAGCTTTCTTT.